The clone carrying this TCR beta chain was counted only a few times. As yet, its antigen is unknown. TCRdb ran MiXCR on the reads and lists one entry per CDR3 protein. This table holds tens of thousands of distinct CDR3 sequences, about a fifth found once. This specimen belongs to a study of T cell repertoires in cytomegalovirus infection. The germline V and J ends were trimmed by 6 bases and 1 base, with 18 bases remaining between them. Germline V gives CDR1 KGHDR, CDR2 SFDVKD. This CDR3 region has 17 residues. The J gene is TRBJ2-4, the V gene TRBV24-1; D is perhaps TRBD2 (6 bases). Source: CD8+ T cells from cultured PBMCs, taken from culture after CMV antigen stimulation. The TCR sequence derives from a human donor in good health (CMV status not recorded). Some clones in this sample may be carry-over from other donors' samples. In DNA, the CDR3 is TGTGCCACCAGTATAACCCCGGGGGAAGGCGCCAAAAACATTCAGTACTTC. Protein product: CATSITPGEGAKNIQYF.